This T cell receptor beta chain originates from a study of T cell changes during pregnancy in multiple sclerosis. Profiling relied on immunoSEQ multiplex PCR, and the TCRdb table lists in-frame clones only, not all of them. Of 91,000 or so clones in the sample, roughly 92% were seen once. The CDR3 consists of 17 residues. In germline, CDR1 is LNHDA, CDR2 SQIVND (reference sequence). The trim removed 1 base at V and 2 bases at J, leaving 8 bases unmatched. The input for sequencing was peripheral blood, taken after pregnancy. The chain joins TRBV19 to TRBJ2-7; 10 bases agree with TRBD2. The origin of this receptor is a female donor with multiple sclerosis, enrolled in a pregnancy study. CDR3 nucleotide sequence: TGTGCCAGTAGTATAGGTCTAGCGGGAGTTTTACCCTACGAGCAGTACTTC. It is translated as CASSIGLAGVLPYEQYF. The full variable domain, its missing parts supplied by reference TRBV19 and TRBJ2-7, is DGGITQSPKYLFRKEGQNVTLSCEQNLNHDAMYWYRQDPGQGLRLIYYSQIVNDFQKGDIAEGYSVSREKKESFPLTVTSAQKNPTAFYLCASSIGLAGVLPYEQYFGPGTRLTVT.